This entry describes one T cell receptor (beta chain). Its specificity is unknown. The CDR3 has 15 amino acids. V dropped 3 bases and J dropped 1; count of bases not matched to a gene: 1. Germline V lookup: CDR1 SGDLS, CDR2 YYNGEE. This record belongs to a study of cytomegalovirus exposure and HLA in healthy donors. Study information: Per a later analysis, the roughly 700 first-cohort and 95 to 150 validation repertoires shared one platform.

From the roughly 110-subject validation cohort, which was separate from the roughly 610-subject first cohort, the donors were drawn. Study findings and constraints: In a later analysis, first-cohort TCR clusters were found to tend to co-occur in the roughly 120 validation repertoires. A list of more than 150 TCR beta chains associated with cytomegalovirus was given.

Clones were read by immunoSEQ multiplex PCR, and TCRdb kept only the in-frame ones, dropping some. The sample consists of 260,000 or so clones, 87% of them appearing once. The receptor was isolated from a man aged 18 to 30 in good health and CMV-seronegative. The material sequenced was PBMCs. This chain uses TRBV9 with TRBJ2-1; 10 positions match TRBD2. CDR3 DNA sequence: TGTGCCAGCAGCGCGGGACTAGCGTCCTACAATGAGCAGTTCTTC. Its protein product is CASSAGLASYNEQFF.